The rows below give T cell receptor beta chains drawn from one sample of a study of blood T cell repertoires in COVID-19. Here immunoSEQ multiplex PCR was the method, and the copy in TCRdb shows in-frame clones only, minus some. The sample lists about 160,000 clones; approximately 88% were seen once. Sequences were obtained from peripheral blood. These receptors all stem from a woman of 80 years or more with active or convalescent COVID-19. The CDR3 runs from the conserved cysteine through the conserved F or W. Size is omitted from some rows. Given values are once, few, many or a class for expanded clones.

clone size: .
V gene: TRBV6-6
J gene: TRBJ1-5
CDR3 protein: CASSPSYRGRYQPQHF

clone size: .
V gene: TRBV4-1
J gene: TRBJ2-7
CDR3 protein: CASSHPGGTYEQYF

clone size: .
V gene: TRBV2
J gene: TRBJ2-5
CDR3 protein: CASRKAGAPQETQYF

clone size: once
V gene: TRBV12-3/TRBV12-4
J gene: TRBJ1-4
CDR3 protein: CASRVFRGEKLFF

clone size: .
V gene: TRBV19
J gene: TRBJ1-5
CDR3 protein: CASSISGGKNQPQHF

clone size: once
V gene: TRBV9
J gene: TRBJ1-1
CDR3 protein: CASSPHNEAGTEAFF

clone size: .
V gene: TRBV5-1
J gene: TRBJ1-1
CDR3 protein: CASSWGAGANTEAFF

clone size: .
V gene: TRBV27
J gene: TRBJ1-6
CDR3 protein: CASRGTGDHSPLHF

clone size: .
V gene: TRBV7-2
J gene: TRBJ1-5
CDR3 protein: CASSLSFYSNQPQHF

clone size: .
V gene: TRBV19
J gene: TRBJ1-5
CDR3 protein: CASNDVSNQPQHF

clone size: .
V gene: TRBV28
J gene: TRBJ2-5
CDR3 protein: CASSSWAMRSGIQETQYF

clone size: .
V gene: TRBV5-4
J gene: TRBJ2-1
CDR3 protein: CASSLSASGGLYNEQFF

clone size: once
V gene: TRBV5-1
J gene: TRBJ2-7
CDR3 protein: CASSSVDSLGQYF

clone size: .
V gene: TRBV19
J gene: TRBJ2-5
CDR3 protein: CASSIVGGSQETQYF

clone size: .
V gene: TRBV9
J gene: TRBJ2-1
CDR3 protein: CASSVEQFPYNEQFF

clone size: .
V gene: TRBV5-1
J gene: TRBJ2-1
CDR3 protein: CASSLEASGGAYEQFF

clone size: .
V gene: TRBV10-3
J gene: TRBJ2-7
CDR3 protein: CATEKEGHEQYF

clone size: .
V gene: TRBV18
J gene: TRBJ2-3
CDR3 protein: CASSPSLLAGADTQYF

clone size: .
V gene: TRBV7-8
J gene: TRBJ2-7
CDR3 protein: CASSRFSPAPGQGEVGQYF

clone size: .
V gene: TRBV9
J gene: TRBJ1-1
CDR3 protein: CASSVGTGLNTEAFF

clone size: .
V gene: TRBV4-3
J gene: TRBJ2-5
CDR3 protein: CASSYKIGGTGPQETQYF

clone size: .
V gene: TRBV2
J gene: TRBJ1-3
CDR3 protein: CASSGEGNTIYF

clone size: .
V gene: TRBV7-2
J gene: TRBJ1-3
CDR3 protein: CASSPDGSSGNTIYF

clone size: .
V gene: TRBV5-4
J gene: TRBJ1-1
CDR3 protein: CASSSAPEWGVSEAFF

clone size: .
V gene: TRBV3-1/TRBV3-2
J gene: TRBJ1-3
CDR3 protein: CASSLQGSGNTIYF

clone size: .
V gene: TRBV5-6
J gene: TRBJ2-3
CDR3 protein: CASSFFGGTSTDTQYF

clone size: once
V gene: TRBV4-2
J gene: TRBJ1-5
CDR3 protein: CASSQSDRGLGQPQHF

clone size: .
V gene: TRBV6-6
J gene: TRBJ1-1
CDR3 protein: CASSYSGQMNTEAFF

clone size: .
V gene: TRBV3-1/TRBV3-2
J gene: TRBJ2-7
CDR3 protein: CASSPPLYEQYF

clone size: .
V gene: TRBV5-8
J gene: TRBJ1-3
CDR3 protein: CASSPGSWRGNTIYF

clone size: .
V gene: TRBV9
J gene: TRBJ2-2
CDR3 protein: CASTPGQGTTGELFF

clone size: few
V gene: TRBV12-3/TRBV12-4
J gene: TRBJ1-1
CDR3 protein: CASSLPPAGAFF

clone size: few
V gene: TRBV19
J gene: TRBJ1-2
CDR3 protein: CASTTGTYGYTF

clone size: .
V gene: TRBV6-2/TRBV6-3
J gene: TRBJ1-5
CDR3 protein: CASSYSYSTQPQHF

clone size: .
V gene: TRBV6-6
J gene: TRBJ2-1
CDR3 protein: CASSRLAGEINYNEQFF

clone size: .
V gene: TRBV9
J gene: TRBJ2-5
CDR3 protein: CASSLFGGPQETQYF

clone size: .
V gene: TRBV5-8
J gene: TRBJ1-2
CDR3 protein: CASRGQGAFGGYTF

clone size: once
V gene: TRBV29-1
J gene: TRBJ2-3
CDR3 protein: CSVGTGSDTQYF

clone size: .
V gene: TRBV5-4
J gene: TRBJ2-7
CDR3 protein: CASSSPHLPAGALHF

clone size: few
V gene: TRBV2
J gene: TRBJ1-4
CDR3 protein: CASRGSNEKLFF

clone size: once
V gene: TRBV6-5
J gene: TRBJ1-1
CDR3 protein: CASSPRGEEAFF

clone size: .
V gene: TRBV28
J gene: TRBJ2-1
CDR3 protein: CASTTGVYNEQFF

clone size: .
V gene: TRBV2
J gene: TRBJ1-4
CDR3 protein: CASSDYREKLFF

clone size: .
V gene: TRBV23-1
J gene: TRBJ1-1
CDR3 protein: CASSQLNGTGGENTEAFF

clone size: .
V gene: TRBV28
J gene: TRBJ1-2
CDR3 protein: CASSSSSGYTF

clone size: .
V gene: TRBV19
J gene: TRBJ2-3
CDR3 protein: CASSLAGGKDTQYF

clone size: .
V gene: TRBV14
J gene: TRBJ2-1
CDR3 protein: CASSPRLTSGGLNEQFF

clone size: .
V gene: TRBV18
J gene: TRBJ2-1
CDR3 protein: CASSPQAGAYNEQFF

clone size: .
V gene: TRBV9
J gene: TRBJ2-1
CDR3 protein: CASSAASGGSYNEQFF

clone size: once
V gene: TRBV19
J gene: TRBJ1-3
CDR3 protein: CASSPPGTTNTIYF

clone size: .
V gene: TRBV30
J gene: TRBJ1-3
CDR3 protein: CAWKPGQGKNTIYF

clone size: .
V gene: TRBV29-1
J gene: TRBJ2-5
CDR3 protein: CSGRGGETQYF

clone size: .
V gene: TRBV10-3
J gene: TRBJ2-7
CDR3 protein: CAISEPDSYDEQYF

clone size: .
V gene: TRBV2
J gene: TRBJ1-6
CDR3 protein: CASGEGGTGGLGPLHF